This T cell receptor (beta chain) was captured by sequencing in a study of T cell repertoires in cytomegalovirus infection. The overall study: Peptides in the study included HLA-C-restricted and HLA-B-restricted CMV epitopes. Carrying CMV and the relevant HLA type showed in public TCR beta signatures. Study outcomes and limitations: Carriers of CMV plus the relevant HLA were identified by cumulative public TCR beta family frequency. Within the response measured ex vivo, HLA-C-restricted CMV-specific TCR beta clonotypes were dominant.

With respect to this clonotype: Antigen specificity is unknown.

The CDR3 has 16 residues. The V and J ends lost 3 bases and 3 bases respectively, with 18 bases between them. Germline CDR1 LNHDA, CDR2 SQIVND (reference sequence). MiXCR was run by TCRdb on the reads, yielding one entry per CDR3 protein. This sample yields fewer than 850,000 distinct CDR3 sequences, of which around 29% are seen a single time; around 13% belongs to the top ten. The TCR sequence derives from a human donor in good health (CMV status not recorded). Some clones in this sample may be carry-over from other donors' samples. The chain uses TRBV19 and TRBJ2-7; D unclear. This material consisted of cultured CD8+ T cells from PBMCs, taken from culture after CMV antigen stimulation. The CDR3 spells CASSISRVPGIYEQYV. The CDR3 coding sequence is TGTGCCAGTAGTATTAGCCGGGTCCCTGGCATCTACGAGCAGTACGTC.